The 2 T cell receptor beta chains below all came from one sample that was sequenced in a study of beta chain features in type 1 diabetes. Broader study findings: Among patients with Type 1 diabetes, TCRB CDR3s were moderately but significantly shorter in every one of the four CD4+ subsets.

Antigens of these TCRs are unknown. The isolated RNA, all of it, was reverse transcribed, so expressed TCRB transcripts were what got sequenced. Measured with immunoSEQ multiplex PCR; TCRdb has only the in-frame clones, and not every one. The table shows hundreds of thousands of clones, with about 14% occurring only once. The specimen was naive CD4+ T cells from blood. The source is a man aged 18 to 29 with type 1 diabetes.

This clone was counted only a few times. This sequence joins TRBV30 and TRBJ1-1; D gene uncertain. V dropped 0 bases and J dropped 1 base, with 6 bases sitting between them. CDR1 is GTSNPN and CDR2 is SVGIG in the germline V gene (reference sequence). CDR3 length equals 13 residues. The CDR3 sequence: CAWSVQSNTEAFF. The DNA for the CDR3 is TGTGCCTGGAGTGTACAGTCGAACACTGAAGCTTTCTTT.

V usage is TRBV7-9 and J usage is TRBJ1-2, with D hard to call. V lost 5 bases and J lost 8, with 12 bases in between. The germline gives CDR1 SEHNR, CDR2 FQNEAQ (reference sequence). CDR3 size: 12 residues. CDR3 protein: CASSPGPLGYTF. CDR3 nucleotide sequence: TGTGCCAGCAGCCCGGGCCCATTAGGCTACACCTTC.